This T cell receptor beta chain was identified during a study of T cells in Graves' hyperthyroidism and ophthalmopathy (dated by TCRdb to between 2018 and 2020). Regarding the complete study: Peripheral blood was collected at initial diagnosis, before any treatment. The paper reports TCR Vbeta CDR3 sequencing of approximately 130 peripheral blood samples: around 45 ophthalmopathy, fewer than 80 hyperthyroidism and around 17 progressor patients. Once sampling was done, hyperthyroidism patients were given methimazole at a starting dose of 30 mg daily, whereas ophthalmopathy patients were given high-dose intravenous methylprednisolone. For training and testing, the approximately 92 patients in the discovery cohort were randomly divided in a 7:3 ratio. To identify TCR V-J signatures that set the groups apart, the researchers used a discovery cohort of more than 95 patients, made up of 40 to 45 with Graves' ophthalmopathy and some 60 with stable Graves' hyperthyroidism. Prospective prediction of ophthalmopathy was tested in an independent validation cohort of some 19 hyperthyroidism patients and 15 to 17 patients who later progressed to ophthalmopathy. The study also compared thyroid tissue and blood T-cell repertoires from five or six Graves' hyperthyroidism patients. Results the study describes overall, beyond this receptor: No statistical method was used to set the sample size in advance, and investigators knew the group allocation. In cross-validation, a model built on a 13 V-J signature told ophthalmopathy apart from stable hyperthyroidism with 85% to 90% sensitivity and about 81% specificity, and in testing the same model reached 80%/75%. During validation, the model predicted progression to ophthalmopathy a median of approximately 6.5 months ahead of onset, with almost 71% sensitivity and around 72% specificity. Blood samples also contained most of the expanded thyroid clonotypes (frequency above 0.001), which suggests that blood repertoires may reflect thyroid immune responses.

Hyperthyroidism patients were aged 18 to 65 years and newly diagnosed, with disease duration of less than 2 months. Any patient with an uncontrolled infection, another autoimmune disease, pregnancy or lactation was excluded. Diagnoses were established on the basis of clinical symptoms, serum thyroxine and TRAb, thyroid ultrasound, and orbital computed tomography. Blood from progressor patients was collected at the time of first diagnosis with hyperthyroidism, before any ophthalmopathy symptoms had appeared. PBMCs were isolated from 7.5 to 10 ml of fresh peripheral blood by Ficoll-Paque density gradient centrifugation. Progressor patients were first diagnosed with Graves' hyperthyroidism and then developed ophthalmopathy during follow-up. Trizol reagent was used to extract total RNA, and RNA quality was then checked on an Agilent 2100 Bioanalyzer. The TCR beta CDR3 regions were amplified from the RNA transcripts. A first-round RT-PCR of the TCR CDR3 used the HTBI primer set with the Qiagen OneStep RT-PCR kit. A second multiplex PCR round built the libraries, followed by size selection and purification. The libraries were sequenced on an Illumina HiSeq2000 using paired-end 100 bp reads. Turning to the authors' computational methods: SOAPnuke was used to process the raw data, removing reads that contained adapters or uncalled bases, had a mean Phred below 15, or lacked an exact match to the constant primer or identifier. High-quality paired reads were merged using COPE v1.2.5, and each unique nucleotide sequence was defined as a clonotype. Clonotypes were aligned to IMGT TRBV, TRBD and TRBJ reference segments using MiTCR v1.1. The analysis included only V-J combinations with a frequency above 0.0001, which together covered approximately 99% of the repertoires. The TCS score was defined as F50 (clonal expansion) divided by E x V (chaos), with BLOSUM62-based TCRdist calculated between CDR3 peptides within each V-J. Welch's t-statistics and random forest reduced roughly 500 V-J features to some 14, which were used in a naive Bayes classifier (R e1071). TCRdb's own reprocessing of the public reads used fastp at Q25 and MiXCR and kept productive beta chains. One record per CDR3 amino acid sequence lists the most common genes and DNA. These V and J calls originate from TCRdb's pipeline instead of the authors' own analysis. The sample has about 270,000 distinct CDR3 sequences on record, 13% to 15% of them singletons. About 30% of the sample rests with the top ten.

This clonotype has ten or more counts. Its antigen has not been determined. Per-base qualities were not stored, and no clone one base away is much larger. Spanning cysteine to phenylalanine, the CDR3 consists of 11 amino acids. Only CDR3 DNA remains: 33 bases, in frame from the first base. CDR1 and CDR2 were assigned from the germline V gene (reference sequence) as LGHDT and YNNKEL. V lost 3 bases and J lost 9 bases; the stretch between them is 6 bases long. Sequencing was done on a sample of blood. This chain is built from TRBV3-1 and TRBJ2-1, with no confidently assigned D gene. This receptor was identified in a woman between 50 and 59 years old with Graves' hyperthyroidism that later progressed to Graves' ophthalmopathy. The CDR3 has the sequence CASSHTGEQFF. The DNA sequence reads TGTGCCAGCAGCCATACGGGTGAGCAGTTCTTC.